These 25 T cell receptor beta chains originate from one sample sequenced in a study of cytomegalovirus exposure and HLA in healthy donors. Primers for the PCR totalled 60 Vbeta and 13 Jbeta. Sequenced by immunoSEQ multiplex PCR; TCRdb stores in-frame clones only, minus some. The record lists 95,000 to 150,000 clones, of which the ten most abundant hold less than 3.5%. Sequencing was performed on PBMCs. The receptors here all came from a man younger than 40 in good health and CMV-seronegative.

A word on this clone: Other DNA sequences of this sample code for an identical CDR3. This chain uses TRBV5-1 with TRBJ2-2; D is possibly TRBD1 (5 bases). The V end was cut by 2 bases, the J end by 5 bases, with 13 bases between. The CDR3 covers 15 residues. The germline gives CDR1 SGHRS, CDR2 YFSETQ. This CDR3 is CASSFSTANTGELFF. CDR3 DNA: TGCGCCAGCAGCTTTTCGACAGCAAATACCGGGGAGCTGTTTTTT.

The chain has TRBV7-2 and TRBJ1-3; no firm D call. The CDR3 length is 16 residues. Trimming stripped 3 bases from V and 0 bases from J, with 12 bases between. CDR1 and CDR2 (germline): SGHTA, FQGNSA. This CDR3 reads CASSFSPGLSGNTIYF. The CDR3 DNA reads as TGTGCCAGCAGCTTTTCTCCAGGCCTCTCTGGAAACACCATATATTTT.

V and J are TRBV4-1 and TRBJ1-6; D is ambiguous. V dropped 0 bases and J dropped 7 bases, with 13 bases sitting between them. The CDR3 sequence is 16 residues long. Germline V gene sequence: CDR1 MGHRA, CDR2 YSYEKL. CDR3 region: CASSQESGPGNSPLHF. CDR3 in DNA: TGCGCCAGCAGCCAAGAAAGCGGGCCGGGAAATTCACCCCTCCACTTT.

The genes are TRBV2 and TRBJ1-6; D possibly corresponds to TRBD1 (6 bases). V dropped 6 bases and J dropped 3 bases, with 15 bases sitting between them. CDR3 length: 16 amino acids. Germline-derived CDR1 and CDR2 are SNHLY and FYNNEI. The chain's CDR3 is CASRLPPDSYNSPLHF. CDR3 nucleotide sequence: TGTGCCAGCAGGCTACCGCCGGACAGCTATAATTCACCCCTCCACTTT.

The rearrangement links TRBV6-5 to TRBJ2-7; TRBD1 is a possible D gene (6 bases). The germline CDR1 and CDR2 sequences are MNHEY and SVGAGI. The CDR3 runs to 12 residues. Between the trimmed V and J ends, which lost 7 bases and 5 bases, there was a span of 12 bases. The CDR3 loop is CASKQGPNEQYF. The CDR3 nucleotides are TGTGCCAGCAAACAGGGTCCCAACGAGCAGTACTTC.

V gene TRBV5-1 combines with J gene TRBJ2-2; D remains unclear. Trimming removed 7 bases at V and 5 bases at J, with 6 bases between. Germline V gene sequence: CDR1 SGHRS, CDR2 YFSETQ. This CDR3 is built from 11 residues. CDR3 loop: CASQDTGELFF. The CDR3 DNA follows: TGCGCCAGCCAGGATACCGGGGAGCTGTTTTTT.

The rearrangement uses TRBV7-9 and TRBJ2-3, with TRBD1 as a possible D gene (5 bases). Trimming pared 4 bases from V and 5 bases from J, leaving 10 bases between. Germline CDR1 reads SEHNR; CDR2 reads FQNEAQ (reference sequence). This CDR3 has 13 amino acids. In nucleotides, the CDR3 is TGTGCCAGCAGCTCGCAGGGAATAGATACGCAGTATTTT. This codes for CASSSQGIDTQYF.

The gene calls are TRBV6-5 and TRBJ2-5, with D unresolved. The length of the CDR3 is 13 residues. Germline CDR1 MNHEY, CDR2 SVGAGI. The V end lost 6 bases, the J end lost 1 base, and 9 bases lay between the germline ends. CDR3 in amino acids: CASSLPGQETQYF. DNA of the CDR3: TGTGCCAGCAGCCTCCCGGGCCAAGAGACCCAGTACTTC.

The rearrangement joins TRBV2 to TRBJ2-5; D ambiguous. Germline CDR1 is SNHLY and CDR2 is FYNNEI. The V and J ends lost 3 bases and 0 bases respectively, with 8 bases between them. This CDR3 has 14 residues. The CDR3 reads CASSEGTHQETQYF. The CDR3 region has the DNA TGTGCCAGCAGTGAGGGCACCCACCAAGAGACCCAGTACTTC.

The genes are TRBV4-2 and TRBJ2-7; D is unresolved. The CDR3 spans 14 residues. Trimming removed 0 bases at V and 2 bases at J, with 8 bases between. Germline V gives CDR1 LGHNA, CDR2 YNFKEQ. The CDR3 spells CASSQDVSAYEQYF. CDR3 coding DNA: TGTGCCAGCAGCCAAGATGTCAGTGCCTACGAGCAGTACTTC.

The chain links TRBV15 to TRBJ2-5; the match to TRBD2 covers 13 bases. With 5 bases clipped from V and 4 bases from J, the junction kept 7 bases outside the gene matches. In germline, CDR1 is LNHNV, CDR2 YYDKDF (reference sequence). The CDR3 length is 16 residues. The CDR3 spells CATSPRTSGSLETQYF. CDR3 nucleotide sequence: TGTGCCACCAGCCCTCGGACTAGCGGGAGTTTAGAGACCCAGTACTTC.

The CDR3 DNA reads TGTGCCAGTAGTACTCTTCCATTTACTAGCGGGAGCAACGATGAGCAGTTCTTC. Translated: CASSTLPFTSGSNDEQFF. V gene TRBV19 combines with J gene TRBJ2-1; TRBD2 matches 11 bases. The CDR3 is 18 residues long. With V trimmed by 4 bases and J by 8 bases, 16 bases remained unmatched. CDR1 is LNHDA and CDR2 is SQIVND in the germline V gene (reference sequence).

The chain couples TRBV2 to TRBJ1-4; the match to TRBD1 covers 7 bases. Germline V gene data show CDR1 as SNHLY and CDR2 as FYNNEI. With 6 bases clipped from V and 2 bases from J, the junction kept 3 bases outside the gene matches. The CDR3 has 14 amino acids. The CDR3 protein is CASRQGMTNEKLFF. Written as DNA, the CDR3 is TGTGCCAGCAGACAGGGGATGACTAATGAAAAACTGTTTTTT.

V gene TRBV5-4 combines with J gene TRBJ2-7, with 12 bases matching TRBD2. The CDR3 spans 15 residues. Germline V lookup: CDR1 SGHNT, CDR2 YYREEE (reference sequence). V lost 2 bases, J lost 4 bases, and 4 bases stayed unmatched. CDR3 bases: TGTGCCAGCAGCTTCAGGACTAGCGGGACTTACGAGCAGTACTTC. Amino acids: CASSFRTSGTYEQYF.

The chain employs TRBV9 and TRBJ2-3; D is unresolved. CDR1 is SGDLS, CDR2 YYNGEE, per germline. The CDR3 loop spans 16 amino acids. V dropped 2 bases and J dropped 1 base, with 14 bases sitting between them. The CDR3 is CASSVDFPSGTDTQYF. The CDR3 nucleotides are TGTGCCAGCAGCGTCGACTTCCCCTCAGGCACAGATACGCAGTATTTT.

This chain connects TRBV5-6 to TRBJ1-5; possibly TRBD1 for D (5 bases). Germline lookup yields CDR1 SGHDT and CDR2 YYEEEE. V was pared by 3 bases and J by 4 bases, with 20 bases between. This CDR3 spans 17 amino acids. DNA of the CDR3: TGTGCCAGCAGCTCCGGGGGGGTTACGAAACGGAATCAGCCCCAGCATTTT. It specifies CASSSGGVTKRNQPQHF.

The V gene is TRBV13, the J gene TRBJ2-1, with TRBD2 as a possible D gene (6 bases). The CDR3 is 15 residues long. V lost 5 bases and J lost 0, with 11 bases in between. Per the germline V gene, CDR1 is PRHDT and CDR2 is FYEKMQ (reference sequence). CDR3 in DNA: TGTGCCAGCAGCCAGAGCGGGCTCTCCTACAATGAGCAGTTCTTC. Residues: CASSQSGLSYNEQFF.

This chain links TRBV28 with TRBJ2-3; 8 positions match TRBD1. Trimming at V came to 6 bases and at J to 14 bases, leaving 10 bases not matched to a gene. This CDR3 is 12 amino acids long. Germline assignment: CDR1 MDHEN and CDR2 SYDVKM. Here the CDR3 DNA reads TGTGCCAGCAGGCAGACAGGGGAAAAAACGTATTTT. Translation gives CASRQTGEKTYF. Together with reference TRBV28 and TRBJ2-3, the CDR3 gives the full variable domain: DVKVTQSSRYLVKRTGEKVFLECVQDMDHENMFWYRQDPGLGLRLIYFSYDVKMKEKGDIPEGYSVSREKKERFSLILESASTNQTSMYLCASRQTGEKTYFGPGTRLTVL.

V and J are TRBV5-5 and TRBJ1-2; 9 nucleotides align to TRBD1. The CDR3 is 14 amino acids. Germline lookup yields CDR1 SGHKS and CDR2 YYEKEE (reference sequence). Unmatched junction bases numbered 8, after V lost 7 bases and J lost 4 bases. The CDR3 is CASDYGQGSYGYTF. In nucleotides, the CDR3 is TGTGCCAGCGATTATGGACAGGGGTCCTATGGCTACACCTTC.

The gene calls are TRBV27 and TRBJ1-2; D unclear. The V gene's germline CDR1 is MNHEY and CDR2 SMNVEV (reference sequence). Trimming shortened V by 6 bases and J by 8 bases, and 19 bases separated the two germline ends. The CDR3 has 14 amino acids. DNA of the CDR3: TGTGCCAGCAGCCCCGTAGGCTGGGTGGGCGGCTACACCTTC. Its protein product is CASSPVGWVGGYTF.

This sequence joins TRBV6-1 and TRBJ1-1; TRBD1 agrees at 9 bases. This CDR3 is built from 14 residues. The V and J ends lost 4 bases and 7 bases, in that order; junction bases with no gene match: 7. Germline V gene data show CDR1 as MNHNS and CDR2 as SASEGT. The CDR3 sequence is CASSGQQGAGEAFF. CDR3 nucleotides: TGTGCCAGCAGTGGTCAACAGGGGGCGGGTGAAGCTTTCTTT.

The J gene is TRBJ1-1, the V gene TRBV4-1; no clear D. V was clipped by 0 bases and J by 3 bases, with 11 bases between them. The CDR3 has 15 residues. Germline CDR1 and CDR2: MGHRA and YSYEKL. CDR3 sequence (DNA): TGCGCCAGCAGCCAAGATCGTGCGGCCTACACTGAAGCTTTCTTT. It codes for CASSQDRAAYTEAFF.

The chain employs TRBV11-2 and TRBJ2-1, with TRBD2 matching over 10 bases. Germline assignment: CDR1 SGHAT and CDR2 FQNNGV. The ends lost 7 bases at V and 4 bases at J; junction bases unmatched: 4. This CDR3 region has 14 residues. This chain's CDR3 is CASTRGLAYNEQFF. The CDR3 DNA follows: TGTGCCAGCACAAGGGGACTAGCGTACAATGAGCAGTTCTTC.

The chain links TRBV11-3 to TRBJ2-1, with unresolved D. Germline CDR1 and CDR2: SGHNT and YENEEA. V was pared by 3 bases and J by 6 bases, with 9 bases between. The CDR3 covers 13 residues. Here the CDR3 DNA reads TGTGCCAGCAGCTTGAGATCCCCCAATGAGCAGTTCTTC. It encodes CASSLRSPNEQFF.

This chain joins TRBV7-9 and TRBJ2-2, with D maybe TRBD1 (5 bases). The CDR3 runs to 14 residues. Per germline, CDR1 SEHNR and CDR2 FQNEAQ (reference sequence). The germline V and J ends were trimmed by 5 bases and 5 bases, with 12 bases remaining between them. For the CDR3, the DNA is TGTGCCAGCAGCGCATCGGCAGGGACCGGGGAGCTGTTTTTT. It translates to CASSASAGTGELFF.